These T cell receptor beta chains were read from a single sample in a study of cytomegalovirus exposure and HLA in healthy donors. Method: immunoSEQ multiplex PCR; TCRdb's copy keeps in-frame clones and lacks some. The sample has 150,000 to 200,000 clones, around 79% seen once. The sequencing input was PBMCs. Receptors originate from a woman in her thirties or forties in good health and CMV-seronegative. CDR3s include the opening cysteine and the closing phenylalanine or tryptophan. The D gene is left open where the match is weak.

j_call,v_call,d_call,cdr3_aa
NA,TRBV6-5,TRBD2,CASSYSNGGAGEQYF
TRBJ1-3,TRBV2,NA,CASSVEVTSGNTIYF
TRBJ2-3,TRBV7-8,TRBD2,CASSRLADSTDTQYF
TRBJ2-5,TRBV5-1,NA,CASSLEPAGKYQETQYF
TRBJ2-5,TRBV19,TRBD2,CASSTSTSGQETQYF
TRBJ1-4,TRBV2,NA,CASSPGRGEKLFF
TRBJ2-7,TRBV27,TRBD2,CASSSSGGATYEQYF
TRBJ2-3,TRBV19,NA,CASSASLDTQYF
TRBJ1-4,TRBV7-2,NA,CASSLHRVVGAYNEKLFF
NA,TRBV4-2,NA,CASSQDRTTLNEQYF
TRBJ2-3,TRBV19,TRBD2,CASSIEGGRGDTQYF
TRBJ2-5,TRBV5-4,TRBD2,CASSLSGADQETQYF
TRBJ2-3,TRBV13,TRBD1,CASSQGQGTDTQYF
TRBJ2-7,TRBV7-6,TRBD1,CASSLAGPTGERSYEQYF
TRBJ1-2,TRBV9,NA,CASSSTGPSYGYTF
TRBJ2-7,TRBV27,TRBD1,CASRDRGGLDYEQYF
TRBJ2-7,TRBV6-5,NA,CASSYTPGKGAYEQYF
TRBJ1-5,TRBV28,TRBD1,CASRTLLTGGSNQPQHF
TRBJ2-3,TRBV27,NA,CASSFIGKAEGTDTQYF
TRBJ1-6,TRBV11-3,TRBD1,CASTEGQGAGNSPLHF
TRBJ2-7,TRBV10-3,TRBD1,CAISWDSHSYEQYF
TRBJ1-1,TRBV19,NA,CASSIGPIGGNTEAFF
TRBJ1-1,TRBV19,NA,CASSIRGNAAFF
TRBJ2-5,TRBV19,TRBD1,CASSIIQGSETQYF
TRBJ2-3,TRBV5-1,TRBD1,CASSFRDRSSDTQYF
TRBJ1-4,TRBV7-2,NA,CASSPMGAESNEKLFF
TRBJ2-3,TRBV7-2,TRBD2,CASSPRLAGVLDTQYF
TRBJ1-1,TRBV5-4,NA,CASSLGRVVNTEAFF
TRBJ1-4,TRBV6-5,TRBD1,CASTRGQGEEKLFF
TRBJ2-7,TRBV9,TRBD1,CASSEAPQGALEVEQYF
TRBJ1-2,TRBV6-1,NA,CASSEVGGRGYTF
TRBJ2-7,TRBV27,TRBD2,CASSWKLAGREQYF
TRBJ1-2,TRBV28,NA,CASSLPRARGSGYTF
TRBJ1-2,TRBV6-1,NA,CASSATDYGYTF
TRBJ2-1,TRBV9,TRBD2,CASSDQTSGAKYNEQFF
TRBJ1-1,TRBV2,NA,CASSDLQGLSPTWQAFF
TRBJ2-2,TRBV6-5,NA,CASSYSLGAFGELFF